The T cell receptor (beta chain) under discussion was sequenced for a study of identical twins. Study-wide findings and caveats: When twins shared out-of-frame alpha sequences, those sequences had excess low generation probability. Conclusions rested on cross-sectional statistics rather than following the same donors.

Of note for this clonotype: The antigen is unknown.

Carrying unique molecular identifiers, the cDNA also gained a universal primer site through template switching. Using its own MiXCR run on the 5' RACE reads, TCRdb lists one record per CDR3 protein. The profile shows around 1.7 million distinct CDR3 sequences, 25% to 35% of them singletons. The CDR3 runs 13 residues. V lost 9 bases, J lost 7 bases, and 19 bases lay in between. Sequencing was performed on cord blood. The clonotype originates from a newborn girl in good health. The V and J genes are TRBV12-3 or TRBV12-4 and TRBJ2-7; D is ambiguous. DNA for the CDR3: TGTGCCAGTCGTATCTCCCCCTACAATGAGCAGTACTTC. Its translation is CASRISPYNEQYF.